This T cell receptor (beta chain) was identified in a study of cytomegalovirus exposure and HLA in healthy donors. The PCR employed 60 Vbeta primers together with 13 Jbeta primers. Method: immunoSEQ multiplex PCR; TCRdb's copy keeps in-frame clones and lacks some. The sample contains 150,000 to 200,000 clones, around 76% of which appear only once. V was pared by 6 bases and J by 16 bases, with 12 bases of the junction left unmatched. Germline V CDR1 and CDR2: MNHEY, SMNVEV (reference sequence). CDR3 length: 14 amino acids. The sequenced sample was PBMCs. V and J are TRBV27 and TRBJ2-1; 13 bases are shared with TRBD2. The TCR sequence derives from a female donor in good health and CMV-seronegative. CDR3 coding DNA: TGTGCCAGCAGACTAGCGGGAGGGCCCCGAGAAGCATTCTTC. Protein product: CASRLAGGPREAFF.